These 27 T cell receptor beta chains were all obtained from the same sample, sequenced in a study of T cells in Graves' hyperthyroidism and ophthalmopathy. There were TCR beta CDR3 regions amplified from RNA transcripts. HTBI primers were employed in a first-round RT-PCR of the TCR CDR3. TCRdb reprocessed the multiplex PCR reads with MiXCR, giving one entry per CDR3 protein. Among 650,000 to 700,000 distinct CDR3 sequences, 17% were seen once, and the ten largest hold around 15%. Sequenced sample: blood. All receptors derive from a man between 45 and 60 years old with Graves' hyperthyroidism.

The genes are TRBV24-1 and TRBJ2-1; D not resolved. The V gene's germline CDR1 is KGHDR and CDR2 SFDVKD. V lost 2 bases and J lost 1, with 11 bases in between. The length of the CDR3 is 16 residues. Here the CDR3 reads CATSDSRWKSYNEQFF. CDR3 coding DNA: TGTGCCACCAGTGATTCACGGTGGAAGTCCTACAATGAGCAGTTCTTC.

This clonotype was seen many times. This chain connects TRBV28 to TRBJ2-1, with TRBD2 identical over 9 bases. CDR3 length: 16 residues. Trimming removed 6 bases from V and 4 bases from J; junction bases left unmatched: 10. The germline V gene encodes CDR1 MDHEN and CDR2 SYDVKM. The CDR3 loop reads CASSLLSGSSYNEQFF. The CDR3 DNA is TGTGCCAGCAGCTTACTTAGCGGGAGCTCTTACAATGAGCAGTTCTTC.

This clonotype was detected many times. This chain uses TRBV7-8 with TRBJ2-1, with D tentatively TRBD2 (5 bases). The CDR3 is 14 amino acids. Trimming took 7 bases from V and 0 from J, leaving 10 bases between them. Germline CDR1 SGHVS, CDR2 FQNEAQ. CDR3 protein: CASTSRGSYNEQFF. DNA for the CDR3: TGTGCCAGCACCTCACGGGGCTCCTACAATGAGCAGTTCTTC.

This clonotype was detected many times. The CDR3 sequence: CASIFKGAPTEAFF. CDR3 in DNA: TGTGCCAGCATTTTTAAGGGGGCGCCCACTGAAGCTTTCTTT. The V gene is TRBV28, the J gene TRBJ1-1; TRBD1 aligns across 7 bases. In germline, CDR1 is MDHEN, CDR2 SYDVKM. CDR3 length: 14 residues. After removal of 7 bases from V and 4 bases from J, the junction contained 9 bases not matched to a gene.

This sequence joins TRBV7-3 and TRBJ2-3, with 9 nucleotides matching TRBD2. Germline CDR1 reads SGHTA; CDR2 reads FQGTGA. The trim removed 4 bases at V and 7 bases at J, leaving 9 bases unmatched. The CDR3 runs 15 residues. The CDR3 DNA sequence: TGTGCCAGCAGCTCAGGACTAGCGCTCTCAAATACGCAGTATTTT. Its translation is CASSSGLALSNTQYF.

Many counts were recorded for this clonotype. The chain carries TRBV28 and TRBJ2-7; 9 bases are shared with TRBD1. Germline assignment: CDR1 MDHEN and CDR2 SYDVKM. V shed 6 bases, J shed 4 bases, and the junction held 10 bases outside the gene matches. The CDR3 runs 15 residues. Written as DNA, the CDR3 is TGTGCCAGCAGCCGGGCCGGGACAGGGAGGTACGAGCAGTACTTC. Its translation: CASSRAGTGRYEQYF. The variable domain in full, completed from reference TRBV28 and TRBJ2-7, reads DVKVTQSSRYLVKRTGEKVFLECVQDMDHENMFWYRQDPGLGLRLIYFSYDVKMKEKGDIPEGYSVSREKKERFSLILESASTNQTSMYLCASSRAGTGRYEQYFGPGTRLTVT.

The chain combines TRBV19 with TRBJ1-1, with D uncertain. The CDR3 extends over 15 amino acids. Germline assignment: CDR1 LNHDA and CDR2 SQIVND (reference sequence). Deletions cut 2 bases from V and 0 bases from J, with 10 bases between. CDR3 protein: CASSISWGMNTEAFF. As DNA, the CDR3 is TGTGCCAGTAGTATATCCTGGGGAATGAACACTGAAGCTTTCTTT.

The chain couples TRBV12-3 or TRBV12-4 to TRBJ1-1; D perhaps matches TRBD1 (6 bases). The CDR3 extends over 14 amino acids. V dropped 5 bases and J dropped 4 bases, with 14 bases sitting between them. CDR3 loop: CASSMPQGSTEAFF. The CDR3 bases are TGTGCCAGCAGTATGCCCCAGGGGAGCACTGAAGCTTTCTTT.

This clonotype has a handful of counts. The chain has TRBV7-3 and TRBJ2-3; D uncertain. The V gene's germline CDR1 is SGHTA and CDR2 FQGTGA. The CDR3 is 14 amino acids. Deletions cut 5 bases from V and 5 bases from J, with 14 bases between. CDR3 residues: CASSPTVVGDTQYF. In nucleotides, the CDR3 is TGTGCCAGCAGCCCCACCGTCGTGGGAGATACGCAGTATTTT.

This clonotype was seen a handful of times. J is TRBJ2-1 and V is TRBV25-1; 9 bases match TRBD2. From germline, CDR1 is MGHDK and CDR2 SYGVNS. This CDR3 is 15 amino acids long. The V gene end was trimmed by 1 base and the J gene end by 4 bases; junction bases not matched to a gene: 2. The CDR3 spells CASSESSGKYNEQFF. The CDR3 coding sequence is TGTGCCAGCAGTGAATCTAGCGGGAAATACAATGAGCAGTTCTTC.

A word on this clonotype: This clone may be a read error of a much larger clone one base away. The CDR3 loop is CASSVDGTGYQPHHF. The CDR3 nucleotides are TGTGCCAGCAGTGTGGACGGGACGGGCTATCAGCCCCACCATTTT. The gene calls are TRBV2 and TRBJ1-5, with D perhaps TRBD1 (5 bases). CDR1 and CDR2 from the germline V gene are SNHLY and FYNNEI. The CDR3 contains 15 residues.

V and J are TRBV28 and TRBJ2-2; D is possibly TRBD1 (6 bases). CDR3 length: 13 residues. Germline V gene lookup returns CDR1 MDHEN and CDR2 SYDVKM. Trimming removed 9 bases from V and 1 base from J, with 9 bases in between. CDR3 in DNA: TGTGCCAGTATGACAGGGAACACCGGGGAGCTGTTTTTT. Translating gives CASMTGNTGELFF. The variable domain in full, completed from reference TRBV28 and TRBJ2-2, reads DVKVTQSSRYLVKRTGEKVFLECVQDMDHENMFWYRQDPGLGLRLIYFSYDVKMKEKGDIPEGYSVSREKKERFSLILESASTNQTSMYLCASMTGNTGELFFGEGSRLTVL.

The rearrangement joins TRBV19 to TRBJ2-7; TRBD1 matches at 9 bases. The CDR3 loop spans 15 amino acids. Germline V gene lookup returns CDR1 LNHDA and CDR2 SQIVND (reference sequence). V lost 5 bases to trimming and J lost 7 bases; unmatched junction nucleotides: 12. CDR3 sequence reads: CASSPREQGAREQYF. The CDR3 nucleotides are TGTGCCAGTAGTCCGAGAGAACAGGGGGCGCGGGAGCAGTACTTC.

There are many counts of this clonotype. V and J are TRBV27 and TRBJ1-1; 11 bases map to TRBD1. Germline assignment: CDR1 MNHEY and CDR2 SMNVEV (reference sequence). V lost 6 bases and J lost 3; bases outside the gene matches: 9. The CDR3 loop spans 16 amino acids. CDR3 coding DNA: TGTGCCAGCAGGGGGACAGGGGGTCTCCCCTACACTGAAGCTTTCTTT. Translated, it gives CASRGTGGLPYTEAFF.

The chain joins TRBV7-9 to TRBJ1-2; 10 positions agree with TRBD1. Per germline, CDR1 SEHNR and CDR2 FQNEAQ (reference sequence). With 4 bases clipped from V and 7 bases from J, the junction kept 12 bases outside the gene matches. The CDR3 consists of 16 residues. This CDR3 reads CASSSRGDRGRGGYTF. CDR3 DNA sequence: TGTGCCAGCAGCTCTCGTGGGGACAGGGGTCGCGGTGGCTACACCTTC.

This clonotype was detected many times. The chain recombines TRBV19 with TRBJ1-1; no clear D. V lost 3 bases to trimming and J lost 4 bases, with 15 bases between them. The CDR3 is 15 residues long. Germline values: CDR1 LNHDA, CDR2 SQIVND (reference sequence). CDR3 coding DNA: TGTGCCAGTAGTATCGAAGTAAGTCTTGGCACTGAAGCTTTCTTT. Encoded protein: CASSIEVSLGTEAFF.

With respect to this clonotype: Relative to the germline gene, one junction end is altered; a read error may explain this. The CDR3 loop is CGSTPSGAGTEAFF. DNA of the CDR3: TGTGGCAGCACCCCCAGTGGGGCGGGCACTGAAGCCTTCTTT. This chain links TRBV12-3 or TRBV12-4 with TRBJ1-1; a weak D match, TRBD1 (5 bases). CDR3 length: 14 residues.

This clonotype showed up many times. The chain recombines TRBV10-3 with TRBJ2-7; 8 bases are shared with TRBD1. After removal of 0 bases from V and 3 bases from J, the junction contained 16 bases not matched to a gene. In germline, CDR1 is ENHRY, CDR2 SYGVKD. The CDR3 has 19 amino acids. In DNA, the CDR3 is TGTGCCATCAGTGAGTCCCCTATCGACGTCGGGACAGGCGACTACGAGCAGTACTTC. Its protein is CAISESPIDVGTGDYEQYF.

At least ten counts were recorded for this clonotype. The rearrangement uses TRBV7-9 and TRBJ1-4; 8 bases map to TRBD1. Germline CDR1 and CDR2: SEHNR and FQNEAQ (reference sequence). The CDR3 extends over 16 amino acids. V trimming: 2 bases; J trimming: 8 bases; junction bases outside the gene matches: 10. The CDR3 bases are TGTGCCAGCAGCTTATATATCGGACAGGGTGGCGAAAAACTGTTTTTT. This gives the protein CASSLYIGQGGEKLFF.

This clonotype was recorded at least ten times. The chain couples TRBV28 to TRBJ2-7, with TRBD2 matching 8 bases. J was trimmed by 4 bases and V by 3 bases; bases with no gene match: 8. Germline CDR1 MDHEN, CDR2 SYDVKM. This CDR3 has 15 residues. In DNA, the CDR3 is TGTGCCAGCAGTTTTACTAGCGGAGCCGTATACGAGCAGTACTTC. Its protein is CASSFTSGAVYEQYF.

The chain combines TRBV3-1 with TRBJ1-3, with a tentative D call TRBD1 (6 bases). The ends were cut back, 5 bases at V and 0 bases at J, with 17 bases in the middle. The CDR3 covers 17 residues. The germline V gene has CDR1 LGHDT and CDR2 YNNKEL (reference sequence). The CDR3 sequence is CASSFITGRISGNTIYF. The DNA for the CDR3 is TGTGCCAGCAGCTTCATAACAGGGCGAATCTCTGGAAACACCATATATTTT.

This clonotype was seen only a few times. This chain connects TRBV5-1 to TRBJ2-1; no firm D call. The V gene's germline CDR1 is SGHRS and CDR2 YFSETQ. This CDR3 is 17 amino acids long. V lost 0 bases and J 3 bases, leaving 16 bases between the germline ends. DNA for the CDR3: TGCGCCAGCAGCTTGGACCTGGCCCACCTCCTCTACAATGAGCAGTTCTTC. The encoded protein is CASSLDLAHLLYNEQFF. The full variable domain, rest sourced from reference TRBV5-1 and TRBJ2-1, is KAGVTQTPRYLIKTRGQQVTLSCSPISGHRSVSWYQQTPGQGLQFLFEYFSETQRNKGNFPGRFSGRQFSNSRSEMNVSTLELGDSALYLCASSLDLAHLLYNEQFFGPGTRLTVL.

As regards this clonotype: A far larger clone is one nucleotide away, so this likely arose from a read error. The CDR3 loop reads CASSIRYEQYF. Written as DNA, the CDR3 is TGTGCCAGCAGTATTCGGTACGAGCAGTACTTC. The V call is TRBV28, the J call TRBJ2-7; D call uncertain. CDR1 and CDR2 from the germline V gene are MDHEN and SYDVKM. CDR3 length equals 11 residues. Deletions cut 5 bases from V and 4 bases from J, with 6 bases between.

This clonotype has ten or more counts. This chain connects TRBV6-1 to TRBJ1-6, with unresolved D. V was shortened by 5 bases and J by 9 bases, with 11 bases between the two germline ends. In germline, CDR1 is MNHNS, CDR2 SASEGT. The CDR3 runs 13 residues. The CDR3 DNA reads TGTGCCAGCAGTCTACAGATTCGTTCACCCCTCCACTTT. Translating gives CASSLQIRSPLHF.

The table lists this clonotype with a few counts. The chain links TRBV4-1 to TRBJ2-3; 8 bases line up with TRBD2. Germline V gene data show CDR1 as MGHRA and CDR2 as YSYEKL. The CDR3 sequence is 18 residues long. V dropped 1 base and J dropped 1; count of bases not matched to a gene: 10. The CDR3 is CASSQVGVALAGTDTQYF. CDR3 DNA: TGCGCCAGCAGCCAAGTAGGAGTGGCACTAGCGGGCACAGATACGCAGTATTTT.

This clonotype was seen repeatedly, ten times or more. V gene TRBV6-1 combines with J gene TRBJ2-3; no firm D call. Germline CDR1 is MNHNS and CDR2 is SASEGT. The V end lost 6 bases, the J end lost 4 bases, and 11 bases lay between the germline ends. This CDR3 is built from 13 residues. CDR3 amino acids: CASSVGASDTQYF. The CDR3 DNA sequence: TGTGCCAGCAGCGTAGGAGCATCAGATACGCAGTATTTT.

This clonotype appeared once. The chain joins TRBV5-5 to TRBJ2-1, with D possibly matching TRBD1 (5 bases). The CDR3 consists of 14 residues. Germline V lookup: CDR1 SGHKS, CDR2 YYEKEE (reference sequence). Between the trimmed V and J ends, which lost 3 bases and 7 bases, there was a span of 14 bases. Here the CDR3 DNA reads TGTGCCAGCAGCTGGGGCCAGAGATATAATGAGCAGTTCTTC. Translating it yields CASSWGQRYNEQFF.